This T cell receptor beta chain emerged from a study of blood T cell repertoires in COVID-19. Study-wide context: The United States, Italy and Spain supplied acute and convalescent COVID-19 samples.

CDR3 length equals 14 residues. Germline loops: CDR1 LGHNA, CDR2 YSLEER. The V and J ends lost 4 bases and 4 bases, in that order; junction bases with no gene match: 5. Authors' processing steps: By means of reference gene primer amplification, nucleated cell counts were estimated. Some clones are missing from TCRdb's copy, which holds only in-frame ones; the method was immunoSEQ multiplex PCR. D and trimming were read from the DNA, whereas the V and J calls and clone size are those reported in that table. The table shows around 260,000 clones, with about four fifths occurring only once. This clone appeared once. Patients at the Seattle site were enrolled during active infection and followed longitudinally.

This TCR was recovered from a person in their 70s with COVID-19, enrolled during active disease. Sequencing was performed on peripheral blood. V gene TRBV4-3 combines with J gene TRBJ1-1, with TRBD1 identical over 8 bases. The CDR3 coding sequence is TGCGCCAGCAGCCCAGGGACAGGCAGCACTGAAGCTTTCTTT. Amino acid sequence: CASSPGTGSTEAFF.